This T cell receptor (beta chain) was found in a study of blood T cell repertoires in COVID-19. In the study overall: Donors in the United States, Italy and Spain gave samples during acute or convalescent COVID-19. T cells, B-cell-depleted T cells, or PBMCs supplied cDNA or gDNA.

The protocol was immunoSEQ multiplex PCR, while the TCRdb copy is restricted to in-frame clones and leaves out a portion. The sample yields tens of thousands of clones, 85% to 95% seen once. The V gene lost 5 bases and the J gene lost 2 bases, with 11 bases spanning the gap. CDR3 length: 14 amino acids. Per the germline V gene, CDR1 is MDHEN and CDR2 is SYDVKM. Sequenced material: peripheral blood. The rearrangement uses TRBV28 and TRBJ2-3, with D possibly TRBD1 on 6 matching bases. The receptor's source is a man between 45 and 60 years old with active COVID-19. The CDR3 loop is CASSPGTFTDTQYF. The CDR3 DNA reads as TGTGCCAGCAGTCCAGGGACATTCACAGATACGCAGTATTTT.